A single T cell receptor beta chain is shown here with its context. The antigen remains undetermined. Donors had no recently reported acute infections or vaccinations and were HIV-negative. This entry comes from a study of shared clonotypes between healthy human individuals. General study points: Clonotype sharing across four donors was observed for about 5.5% of naive CD4 clonotypes.

Data came from immunoSEQ multiplex PCR; TCRdb stores just in-frame clones and leaves some out. The sample includes 1,400,000 or so clones, approximately 98.5% of them seen just once. The CDR3 length is 14 residues. The germline CDR1 and CDR2 sequences are SGHRS and YFSETQ. V was shortened by 7 bases and J by 4 bases, with 17 bases between the two germline ends. The receptor's source is a man aged 25 to 45 in good health. Sequences were obtained from naive CD4+ T cells sorted from blood. Subset given: CD45RA+ positively selected. V usage is TRBV5-1 and J usage is TRBJ2-5, with D tentatively TRBD1 (6 bases). CDR3 DNA sequence: TGCGCCAGCCGCACACAGGGTTTTCTAGAGACCCAGTACTTC. Protein: CASRTQGFLETQYF.